The 2 T cell receptor beta chains below come from one sample, sequenced in a study of cytomegalovirus exposure and HLA in healthy donors. Clones were read by immunoSEQ multiplex PCR, and TCRdb kept only the in-frame ones, dropping some. Of roughly 260,000 clones listed, around 89% are singletons. Source material: PBMCs. These receptors all come from a woman between 18 and 29 years old in good health and CMV-seronegative.

This sequence joins TRBV11-2 and TRBJ1-5; D is unresolved. V lost 1 base, J lost 3 bases, and 10 bases lay in between. The CDR3 length is 15 residues. The germline gives CDR1 SGHAT, CDR2 FQNNGV. Here the CDR3 DNA reads TGTGCCAGCAGCTTAGTCGCGGCACCCAATCAGCCCCAGCATTTT. Encoded protein: CASSLVAAPNQPQHF.

The count of this clone is one. V and J are TRBV28 and TRBJ1-2, with a weak D call TRBD1 (6 bases). V lost 5 bases to trimming and J lost 3 bases, with 16 bases between them. CDR3 length equals 15 residues. Germline V lookup: CDR1 MDHEN, CDR2 SYDVKM. Here the CDR3 DNA reads TGTGCCAGCAGTCCCACGGGGGGGGCTTACTATGGCTACACCTTC. It codes for CASSPTGGAYYGYTF.